These 9 T cell receptor beta chains came from one sample sequenced in a study of T cells after yellow fever vaccination. TCRdb reprocessed the 5' RACE reads with MiXCR, giving one entry per CDR3 protein. The sample has roughly 150,000 distinct CDR3 sequences; approximately 6.8% are singletons. Sequencing was performed on CD4+ T cells sorted from PBMCs, taken 4 to 5 days after the first yellow fever vaccination. These receptors were obtained from a man aged 18 to 35 who received the YFV17D yellow fever vaccine.

Many counts were recorded for this clonotype. CDR3 sequence (DNA): TGCAGTGCTAGAGGCCGGGACTACAATGAGCAGTTCTTC. It encodes CSARGRDYNEQFF. This chain links TRBV20-1 with TRBJ2-1; D is perhaps TRBD2 (5 bases). The CDR3 sequence is 13 residues long. The ends were cut back, 1 base at V and 3 bases at J, with 7 bases in the middle. Per the germline V gene, CDR1 is DFQATT and CDR2 is SNEGSKA (reference sequence).

This clonotype was found many times. This chain connects TRBV7-2 to TRBJ1-5; D call uncertain. CDR3 length: 12 amino acids. The V end was cut by 3 bases, the J end by 5 bases, with 5 bases between. The V gene's germline CDR1 is SGHTA and CDR2 FQGNSA. The CDR3 nucleotides are TGTGCCAGCAGCTTCTCCCATCAGCCCCAGCATTTT. Its translation: CASSFSHQPQHF. The whole variable domain, remainder taken from reference TRBV7-2 and TRBJ1-5, is GAGVSQSPSNKVTEKGKDVELRCDPISGHTALYWYRQSLGQGLEFLIYFQGNSAPDKSGLPSDRFSAERTGGSVSTLTIQRTQQEDSAVYLCASSFSHQPQHFGDGTRLSIL.

This clonotype has ten or more counts. This sequence joins TRBV10-3 and TRBJ1-3; no reliable D call. The CDR3 runs 17 residues. Germline-derived CDR1 and CDR2 are ENHRY and SYGVKD. Trimming removed 4 bases from V and 4 bases from J, with 20 bases in between. The CDR3 DNA reads as TGTGCCATCAGTGGATCCCGCGACTCCGTGGCAGGAAACACCATATATTTT. Protein product: CAISGSRDSVAGNTIYF.

This clonotype was seen a few times. The chain combines TRBV7-9 with TRBJ1-5; D is possibly TRBD1 (6 bases). Germline V lookup: CDR1 SEHNR, CDR2 FQNEAQ (reference sequence). Between the trimmed V and J ends, which lost 5 bases and 0 bases, there was a span of 11 bases. This CDR3 contains 15 residues. CDR3 loop: CASSGRGYSNQPQHF. CDR3 DNA sequence: TGTGCCAGCAGCGGCAGGGGTTATAGCAATCAGCCCCAGCATTTT. Full variable domain (remainder filled in from reference TRBV7-9 and TRBJ1-5): DTGVSQNPRHKITKRGQNVTFRCDPISEHNRLYWYRQTLGQGPEFLTYFQNEAQLEKSRLLSDRFSAERPKGSFSTLEIQRTEQGDSAMYLCASSGRGYSNQPQHFGDGTRLSIL.

The sample holds a few counts of this clonotype. The gene calls are TRBV7-9 and TRBJ2-7, with no clear D. Between the trimmed V and J ends, which lost 5 bases and 5 bases, there was a span of 16 bases. Germline CDR1 SEHNR, CDR2 FQNEAQ (reference sequence). CDR3 size: 14 residues. DNA of the CDR3: TGTGCCAGCAGCCTCCGTGGTCAGAACGACGAGCAGTACTTC. Residues: CASSLRGQNDEQYF.

This clonotype came up a few times. The chain couples TRBV20-1 to TRBJ2-1; D unresolved. This CDR3 comprises 16 residues. The V and J ends lost 6 bases and 1 base respectively, with 19 bases between them. Germline V gene data show CDR1 as DFQATT and CDR2 as SNEGSKA (reference sequence). The CDR3 DNA is TGCAGTGCGCTAACCGAAGGCCGGCGTTCCTACAATGAGCAGTTCTTC. Translated: CSALTEGRRSYNEQFF.

This clonotype showed up many times. The chain combines TRBV2 with TRBJ1-1; D not resolved. The CDR3 sequence is 12 residues long. Trimming stripped 2 bases from V and 6 bases from J, with 7 bases between. CDR1 SNHLY and CDR2 FYNNEI come from the germline V gene. In nucleotides, the CDR3 is TGTGCCAGCAGTGAATGGGAGGCTGAAGCTTTCTTT. It is translated as CASSEWEAEAFF. Based on the CDR3 plus reference TRBV2 and TRBJ1-1, the full variable domain is EPEVTQTPSHQVTQMGQEVILRCVPISNHLYFYWYRQILGQKVEFLVSFYNNEISEKSEIFDDQFSVERPDGSNFTLKIRSTKLEDSAMYFCASSEWEAEAFFGQGTRLTVV.

The J gene is TRBJ2-7, the V gene TRBV19; D tentatively fits TRBD1 or TRBD2 (5 bases each). Germline CDR1 is LNHDA and CDR2 is SQIVND (reference sequence). V was shortened by 9 bases and J by 7 bases, with 19 bases between the two germline ends. This CDR3 contains 13 residues. The CDR3 nucleotides read TGTGCCAGCAATCCCGGGACCGAAGTGGAGCAGTACTTC. Translating gives CASNPGTEVEQYF.

The chain recombines TRBV15 with TRBJ2-5; D is possibly TRBD1 (5 bases). V was trimmed by 0 bases and J by 3 bases, leaving 14 bases between them. Per the germline V gene, CDR1 is LNHNV and CDR2 is YYDKDF (reference sequence). CDR3 length equals 16 residues. CDR3 region: CATSRDTSRGEETQYF. For the CDR3, the DNA is TGTGCCACCAGCAGAGATACAAGTAGGGGCGAAGAGACCCAGTACTTC.